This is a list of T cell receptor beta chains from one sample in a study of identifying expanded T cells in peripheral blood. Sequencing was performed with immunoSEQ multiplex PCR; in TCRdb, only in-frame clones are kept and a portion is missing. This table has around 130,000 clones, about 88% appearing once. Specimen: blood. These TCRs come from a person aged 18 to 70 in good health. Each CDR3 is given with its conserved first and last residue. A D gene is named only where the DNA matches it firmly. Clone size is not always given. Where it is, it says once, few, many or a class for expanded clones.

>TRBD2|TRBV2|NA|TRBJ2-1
TGTGCCAGCAGTCGAGGGGCTAGCGGGGGGACTGGGACCTACAATGAGCAGTTCTTC
CASSRGASGGTGTYNEQFF
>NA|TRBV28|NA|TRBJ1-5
TGTGCCAGCAGTTTCTCGTACGTGAACGATCAGCCCCAGCATTTT
CASSFSYVNDQPQHF
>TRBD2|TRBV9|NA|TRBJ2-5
TGTGCCAGCAGCGTAGGGGCTAGCGGGAGATCAGAGACCCAGTACTTC
CASSVGASGRSETQYF
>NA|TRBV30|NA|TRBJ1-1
TGTGCCTGGAGGACAGTGAACACTGAAGCTTTCTTT
CAWRTVNTEAFF
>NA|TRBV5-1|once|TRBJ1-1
TGCGCCAGCAGCTTGGAGCAGGGGACTATGAACACTGAAGCTTTCTTT
CASSLEQGTMNTEAFF
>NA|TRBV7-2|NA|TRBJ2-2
TGTGCCAGCAGCTATAGCAGATTGAACACCGGGGAGCTGTTTTTT
CASSYSRLNTGELFF
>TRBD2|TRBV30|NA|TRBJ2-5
TGTGCCTGGAGTATAGCGGGACTGCAACGAGAGACCCAGTACTTC
CAWSIAGLQRETQYF
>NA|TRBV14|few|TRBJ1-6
TGTGCCAGCAGCCAAGGAGCGTTTACACCCCTCCACTTT
CASSQGAFTPLHF
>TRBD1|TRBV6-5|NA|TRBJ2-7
TGTGCCAGCAGTTGGGGGACAGGGCGGGACGAGCAGTACTTC
CASSWGTGRDEQYF
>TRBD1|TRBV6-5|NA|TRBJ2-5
TGTGCCAGCAAAACGACAGGGGAAGAGACCCAGTACTTC
CASKTTGEETQYF
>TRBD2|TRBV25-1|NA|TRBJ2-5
TGTGCCAGCAGTGAGGGAGGGAGAGAGACCCAGTACTTC
CASSEGGRETQYF
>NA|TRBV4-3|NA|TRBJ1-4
TGCGCCAGCAGCCAATGGGACGGAACCACTTTAGCAACTAATGAAAAACTGTTTTTT
CASSQWDGTTLATNEKLFF
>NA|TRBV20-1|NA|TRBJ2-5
TGCAGTGGTTGGACTCGGGAGACCCAGTACTTC
CSGWTRETQYF
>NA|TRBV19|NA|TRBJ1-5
TGTGCCAGTAGTATGCCCGGTCGCCAGCCCCAGCATTTT
CASSMPGRQPQHF
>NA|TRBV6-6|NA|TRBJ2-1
TGTGCCAGCAGTTACTGGGGCGGGACCTACAATGAGCAGTTCTTC
CASSYWGGTYNEQFF
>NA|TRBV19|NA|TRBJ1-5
TGTGCCAGTAGTATAGATTGGGGGAACCAGCCCCAGCATTTT
CASSIDWGNQPQHF
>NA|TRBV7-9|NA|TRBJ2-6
TGTGCCAGCAGCGGGTGGGCGGCAATGGGCTCTGGGGCCAACGTCCTGACTTTC
CASSGWAAMGSGANVLTF
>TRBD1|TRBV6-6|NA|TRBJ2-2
TGTGCCAGCAGGCAACCAGGGGGCGACACCGGGGAGCTGTTTTTT
CASRQPGGDTGELFF
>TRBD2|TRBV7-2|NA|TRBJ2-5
TGTGCCAGCAGACTTAGCGGGGGGCAAGAGACCCAGTACTTC
CASRLSGGQETQYF